This T cell receptor beta chain is from a study of OX40 agonist ivuxolimab in advanced cancers. Study-wide context: Participants, approximately 80% male, averaged approximately 56 years of age, ranging from roughly 20 to 85. General observations from the study: Antigen specificity of clonally expanded peripheral T cells was not established. Expanded clones tended on average to be more numerous among CD8+ T cells than CD4+.

Baseline, cycle 4 day 1, and cycle 7 day 1 were the blood sampling points. With regard to this clone: Antigen specificity is unknown.

Assay used: immunoSEQ multiplex PCR; TCRdb lists only in-frame clones, some missing. The sample shows about 79,000 clones, approximately 94% of them seen only once. Sequenced material: CD4+ or CD8+ T cells sorted from blood, taken in a trial of the OX40 agonist ivuxolimab. This TCR came from an adult with an advanced solid tumor such as melanoma, head and neck, liver or kidney cancer.

The CDR3 DNA is TGTGCCAGCAGTTTCGGGGGGGCCGGGGGCGAGCAGTACTTC. Its protein is CASSFGGAGGEQYF. The gene calls are TRBV27 and TRBJ2-7, with TRBD2 matching 8 bases. Germline CDR1 and CDR2: MNHEY and SMNVEV (reference sequence). The CDR3 is made up of 14 amino acids. V shed 3 bases and J 6 bases; nucleotides not matched to a gene: 7.